These 19 T cell receptor beta chains share one sample of origin, sequenced in a study of blood T cell repertoires in COVID-19. The method was immunoSEQ multiplex PCR; TCRdb's version includes in-frame clones alone and lacks a portion of them. The data show about 280,000 clones, roughly 89% seen once. The sample comprised peripheral blood. Receptors were obtained from a woman in her thirties with COVID-19, enrolled during active disease.

The J gene is TRBJ1-2, the V gene TRBV4-1, with D maybe TRBD1 (5 bases). Deletions cut 1 base from V and 8 bases from J, with 14 bases between. CDR3 size: 14 residues. CDR1 is MGHRA, CDR2 YSYEKL, per germline. The CDR3 nucleotides are TGCGCCAGCAGCCAAGGCGGGGCCTTACTGGGCTACACCTTC. The encoded protein is CASSQGGALLGYTF.

CDR3: CASSSWTGGTYNSPLHF. The CDR3, as DNA: TGTGCCAGCAGCTCATGGACAGGGGGCACCTATAATTCACCCCTCCACTTT. This chain uses TRBV7-2 with TRBJ1-6, with 11 bases matching TRBD1. This CDR3 is built from 17 residues. In germline, CDR1 is SGHTA, CDR2 FQGNSA. The J segment lost 2 bases and the V segment lost 4 bases, leaving 4 bases of the junction unmatched.

The chain employs TRBV29-1 and TRBJ2-1, with D possibly matching TRBD1 (5 bases). This CDR3 contains 14 residues. The ends were cut back, 4 bases at V and 5 bases at J, with 15 bases in the middle. Germline assignment: CDR1 SQVTM and CDR2 ANQGSEA. This chain's CDR3 is CSVGYLGLNNEQFF. In DNA form, the CDR3 reads TGCAGCGTTGGCTATTTGGGGCTTAACAATGAGCAGTTCTTC.

This chain connects TRBV4-1 to TRBJ2-5; maybe TRBD1 (6 bases). The CDR3 runs 14 residues. Trimming left V 1 base short and J 6 bases short, with 12 bases between. Germline assignment: CDR1 MGHRA and CDR2 YSYEKL. CDR3 coding DNA: TGCGCCAGCAGCCAAGTTCGAGGGGGTAAGACCCAGTACTTC. This sequence encodes CASSQVRGGKTQYF.

This chain uses TRBV10-3 with TRBJ2-2; 7 nucleotides align to TRBD2. The CDR3 covers 19 residues. Germline V gene data show CDR1 as ENHRY and CDR2 as SYGVKD. V gave up 10 bases and J gave up 4 bases; unmatched junction bases: 24. The CDR3 bases are TGTGCCACCAAATTAGCAGTAAGCGGGGCGGGCCGCATCACCGGGGAGCTGTTTTTT. Protein product: CATKLAVSGAGRITGELFF.

The CDR3 region is CASSLGQEYNEQFF. The CDR3 DNA reads TGCGCCAGCAGCTTGGGACAGGAATACAATGAGCAGTTCTTC. The chain joins TRBV5-1 to TRBJ2-1, with D possibly TRBD1 on 6 matching bases. The ends were cut back, 0 bases at V and 4 bases at J, with 8 bases in the middle. This CDR3 has 14 residues. CDR1 and CDR2 (germline): SGHRS, YFSETQ.

This clone was detected only a few times. The chain employs TRBV5-1 and TRBJ1-5; 9 bases map to TRBD1. Trimming removed 4 bases from V and 7 bases from J; junction bases left unmatched: 12. Germline V CDR1 and CDR2: SGHRS, YFSETQ. There are 16 residues in the CDR3. The DNA for the CDR3 is TGCGCCAGCAGCCCCACGGCAACAGGGGGCGGGCAGCCCCAGCATTTT. Amino acid sequence: CASSPTATGGGQPQHF.

The chain uses TRBV5-1 and TRBJ1-1, with D perhaps matching TRBD1 (6 bases). The germline CDR1 and CDR2 sequences are SGHRS and YFSETQ. V lost 1 base and J lost 0, with 10 bases in between. This CDR3 comprises 15 residues. The CDR3 nucleotides read TGCGCCAGCAGCTTGTTGGGGGCGCTGAACACTGAAGCTTTCTTT. It is translated as CASSLLGALNTEAFF. The full variable domain, with the rest looked up from reference TRBV5-1 and TRBJ1-1, is KAGVTQTPRYLIKTRGQQVTLSCSPISGHRSVSWYQQTPGQGLQFLFEYFSETQRNKGNFPGRFSGRQFSNSRSEMNVSTLELGDSALYLCASSLLGALNTEAFFGQGTRLTVV.

V usage is TRBV5-1 and J usage is TRBJ2-1; 10 nucleotides match TRBD2. After removal of 4 bases from V and 5 bases from J, the junction contained 9 bases not matched to a gene. Germline V gene data show CDR1 as SGHRS and CDR2 as YFSETQ. The CDR3 loop spans 16 amino acids. The CDR3 spells CASSLSGGVNDNEQFF. For the CDR3, the DNA is TGCGCCAGCAGCCTGAGCGGGGGGGTAAATGACAATGAGCAGTTCTTC.

The rearrangement joins TRBV12-3 or TRBV12-4 to TRBJ1-6; TRBD1 is a possible D gene (5 bases). The CDR3 runs 12 residues. Between the trimmed V and J ends, which lost 2 bases and 10 bases, there was a span of 6 bases. CDR3 loop: CASSLQGSPLHF. CDR3 nucleotides: TGTGCCAGCAGTTTACAGGGATCACCCCTCCACTTT.

The CDR3 region has the DNA TGTGCCAGTAGTAAGAGCGGGACAGGGGGCGGAAAGACCCAGTACTTC. It is translated as CASSKSGTGGGKTQYF. The chain has TRBV19 and TRBJ2-5; 12 bases fit TRBD1. V lost 4 bases and J lost 6; bases outside the gene matches: 9. The CDR3 consists of 16 residues. Germline loops: CDR1 LNHDA, CDR2 SQIVND (reference sequence). The entire variable domain, with the rest obtained from reference TRBV19 and TRBJ2-5, is as follows: DGGITQSPKYLFRKEGQNVTLSCEQNLNHDAMYWYRQDPGQGLRLIYYSQIVNDFQKGDIAEGYSVSREKKESFPLTVTSAQKNPTAFYLCASSKSGTGGGKTQYFGPGTRLLVL.

This clone was seen a single time. The chain links TRBV13 to TRBJ1-1; 8 bases are a match to TRBD1. Trimming at V came to 5 bases and at J to 2 bases, leaving 4 bases not matched to a gene. The CDR3 extends over 14 amino acids. CDR1 and CDR2 (germline): PRHDT, FYEKMQ (reference sequence). CDR3 in amino acids: CASSTGQVNTEAFF. CDR3 nucleotide sequence: TGTGCCAGCAGCACGGGACAGGTTAACACTGAAGCTTTCTTT.

The CDR3 here is CASSPGTGRLAQYF. CDR3 DNA: TGTGCCAGCAGCCCCGGGACAGGACGCCTGGCCCAGTACTTC. The chain carries TRBV7-9 and TRBJ2-5; TRBD1 matches 8 bases. This CDR3 spans 14 amino acids. Trimming cost V 5 bases and J 9 bases; bases outside gene matches: 11. The V gene's germline CDR1 is SEHNR and CDR2 FQNEAQ (reference sequence).

The chain has TRBV18 and TRBJ1-1; 10 bases match TRBD1. Looked up from germline, CDR1 is KGHSH and CDR2 is LQKENI. This CDR3 region has 17 residues. V trimming: 6 bases; J trimming: 0 bases; junction bases outside the gene matches: 10. In DNA, the CDR3 is TGTGCCAGCTCGCCGGACAGGGGGAAAGTGCTGAACACTGAAGCTTTCTTT. Encoded protein: CASSPDRGKVLNTEAFF.

In its sample, this clone was seen once. The V call is TRBV27, the J call TRBJ1-5, with 8 bases fitting TRBD1. The CDR3 sequence is 15 residues long. V shed 4 bases and J 4 bases; nucleotides not matched to a gene: 6. Germline V gene data show CDR1 as MNHEY and CDR2 as SMNVEV (reference sequence). CDR3 residues: CASSSTGGSNQPQHF. The CDR3 nucleotides read TGTGCCAGCAGTTCCACAGGGGGTTCTAATCAGCCCCAGCATTTT.

The J gene is TRBJ1-5, the V gene TRBV7-9, with 11 bases fitting TRBD1. The CDR3 spans 15 residues. Germline V lookup: CDR1 SEHNR, CDR2 FQNEAQ (reference sequence). V was clipped by 5 bases and J by 6 bases; unmatched bases: 6. CDR3 in DNA: TGTGCCAGCAGCCTGGGGACAGGGGGAATTCAGCCCCAGCATTTT. Translation gives CASSLGTGGIQPQHF.

This clone was seen more than once but under ten times. The V gene is TRBV2, the J gene TRBJ2-1, with 9 positions matching TRBD1. CDR1 and CDR2 from the germline V gene are SNHLY and FYNNEI. The V and J ends lost 6 bases and 9 bases, in that order; junction bases with no gene match: 6. This CDR3 region has 13 residues. CDR3: CASRQDRGGEQFF. As DNA, the CDR3 is TGTGCCAGCAGGCAGGACAGGGGAGGTGAGCAGTTCTTC.

V usage is TRBV15 and J usage is TRBJ2-7; D is unresolved. The CDR3 contains 13 residues. Germline values: CDR1 LNHNV, CDR2 YYDKDF (reference sequence). Trimming shortened V by 5 bases and J by 0 bases, and 8 bases separated the two germline ends. This chain's CDR3 is CATSDLISYEQYF. CDR3 nucleotide sequence: TGTGCCACCAGCGACTTAATCTCCTACGAGCAGTACTTC.

This clone has a single count. The chain employs TRBV27 and TRBJ2-1, with TRBD1 matching 8 bases. The CDR3 sequence is 15 residues long. Germline loops: CDR1 MNHEY, CDR2 SMNVEV (reference sequence). Trimming removed 3 bases from V and 2 bases from J; junction bases left unmatched: 3. CDR3 loop: CASSFGQGAYNEQFF. DNA of the CDR3: TGTGCCAGCAGTTTTGGACAGGGTGCCTACAATGAGCAGTTCTTC.